This T cell receptor (beta chain) was sequenced during a study of Ad26.COV2.S vaccination and SARS-CoV-2 variants. General study results and limits: Vaccine recipients had higher spike-specific TCR breadth than placebo recipients. Substantial breadth was reportedly displayed by spike-specific CD8+ and CD4+ T cell responses after vaccination. An underestimation of total T cell responses may have resulted from the TCR breadth and depth analyses. Across vaccine and placebo recipients, the breadth of non-spike TCRs was similar.

This clone was detected once. Its antigen is as yet unknown. Sequencing was performed with immunoSEQ multiplex PCR; in TCRdb, only in-frame clones are kept and a portion is missing. In the table there are more than 150,000 clones, around 90% of which are singletons. The CDR3 is 14 residues long. CDR1 and CDR2 (germline): MDHEN, SYDVKM. V shed 4 bases and J 5 bases; nucleotides not matched to a gene: 6. V is TRBV28 and J is TRBJ2-7; TRBD1 aligns across 9 bases. Source: peripheral blood, taken after recovery from COVID-19. This clonotype was obtained from a human donor who had recovered from COVID-19. DNA for the CDR3: TGTGCCAGCAGTTCCGGACAGGGGCGGGACGAGCAGTACTTC. The encoded protein is CASSSGQGRDEQYF.